The clone carrying this T cell receptor beta chain was detected once. Antigen unknown. Time point given: week 23, last vaccination. Vaccination comprised doses that each held 300 ug of mutant IDH1 20-mer peptide, plus topical imiquimod. Every donor had a new WHO grade 3 or 4 astrocytoma that was IDH1-mutant, with loss of nuclear ATRX. TCRdb's table, derived via immunoSEQ multiplex PCR, lists solely in-frame clones and lacks some. The sample has 26,000 or so clones, 82% seen once; the top ten hold approximately 17%. The sample is drawn from a study of a mutant IDH1 vaccine in newly diagnosed glioma. Study information: Patients got their first vaccination 4-6 weeks after radiotherapy alone, or with temozolomide cycles. Treated patients were roughly 62% male, 37.5% female, mean age about 43 years.

Per the germline V gene, CDR1 is SGHTA and CDR2 is FQGNSA. CDR3 size: 13 residues. Trimming stripped 2 bases from V and 3 bases from J, with 7 bases between. This TCR came from a woman aged 25-40 years with glioma. The sequenced sample was PBMCs, obtained from a glioma patient whose treatment included an IDH1 peptide vaccine. V usage is TRBV7-2 and J usage is TRBJ1-2; D is unclear. As DNA, the CDR3 is TGTGCCAGCAGCTTAATGAATGACTATGGCTACACCTTC. It is translated as CASSLMNDYGYTF.